Included here is one TCR beta chain sequence, with context. The data belong to a study of blood T cell repertoires in COVID-19. In the study overall: The samples span acute and convalescent COVID-19 from the United States, Italy and Spain.

Per the study methods: Using reference gene primer amplification, nucleated cell counts were estimated. This table comes from immunoSEQ multiplex PCR, and its TCRdb copy is limited to in-frame clones, with some not included. That table is the source of V, J and clone size, and D and trimming were worked out from the DNA. Of roughly 220,000 clones listed, 80% to 90% are singletons. Between the trimmed V and J ends, which lost 5 bases and 2 bases, there was a span of 18 bases. In germline, CDR1 is SGHTA, CDR2 FQGNSA. This CDR3 has 17 residues. The chain couples TRBV7-2 to TRBJ2-2; TRBD2 is a possible D gene (6 bases). The receptor's source is a man of 80 years or more with acute or convalescent COVID-19. Sequences were obtained from peripheral blood. CDR3: CASSTPGGTFNTGELFF. In nucleotides, the CDR3 is TGTGCCAGCAGCACCCCTGGCGGGACTTTCAACACCGGGGAGCTGTTTTTT. The variable domain in full, completed from reference TRBV7-2 and TRBJ2-2, reads GAGVSQSPSNKVTEKGKDVELRCDPISGHTALYWYRQSLGQGLEFLIYFQGNSAPDKSGLPSDRFSAERTGGSVSTLTIQRTQQEDSAVYLCASSTPGGTFNTGELFFGEGSRLTVL.